A single sample is the source of the 24 T cell receptor beta chains below, sequenced in a study of low-dose radiotherapy and immunotherapy resistance in tumors. cDNA synthesis used a TRAV/TRBV-specific primer set for both chains. With a constant-region primer and a V-primer adapter, TCRs were subjected to approximately 20 PCR cycles of amplification. Each CDR3 protein gets one entry after TCRdb re-called the reads with MiXCR. The profile shows around 76,000 distinct CDR3 sequences, around 30% of them singletons. The sample's time point: before trial treatment. This specimen consisted of PBMCs, obtained before treatment. Receptor source: a female donor with ovarian cancer.

This clonotype was seen just once. A far larger clone is one base from this, pointing to a likely read error. DNA for the CDR3: TGTGCCAGCAGTCCACCGGGACTAGCGGGACACGAGCAGTTCTTC. Translation: CASSPPGLAGHEQFF. The genes are TRBV6-2 or TRBV6-3 and TRBJ2-1, with 13 bases identical to TRBD2. With 5 bases clipped from V and 10 bases from J, the junction kept 8 bases outside the gene matches. The length of the CDR3 is 15 residues. The germline V gene encodes CDR1 MNHEY and CDR2 SVGEGT.

The rearrangement links TRBV5-4 to TRBJ2-1, with D perhaps assigned TRBD1 or TRBD2 (6 bases each). The germline gives CDR1 SGHNT, CDR2 YYREEE (reference sequence). CDR3 size: 15 residues. The V gene lost 0 bases and the J gene lost 9 bases, with 16 bases spanning the gap. The CDR3 region is CASSLGNSGATEQFF. In DNA form, the CDR3 reads TGTGCCAGCAGCTTGGGGAATTCGGGGGCCACTGAGCAGTTCTTC.

This clonotype has only a few counts. The genes are TRBV6-2 or TRBV6-3 and TRBJ2-3; D possibly corresponds to TRBD2 (5 bases). Germline values: CDR1 MNHEY, CDR2 SVGEGT. Trimming took 7 bases from V and 2 from J, leaving 13 bases between them. CDR3 size: 14 residues. In nucleotides, the CDR3 is TGTGCCAGCACCCTAGGGCTAGCCACAGATACGCAGTATTTT. Its translation: CASTLGLATDTQYF.

A note on this clonotype: With a far larger clone one base away, a read error is the likely cause. The chain recombines TRBV6-2 or TRBV6-3 with TRBJ2-1; no firm D call. V lost 6 bases to trimming and J lost 10 bases, with 16 bases between them. The CDR3 sequence is 13 residues long. Per germline, CDR1 MNHEY and CDR2 SVGEGT. The CDR3 DNA reads as TGTGCCAGCAGCCAGGATTCCTCCTACGAGCAGTTCTTC. Translated, it gives CASSQDSSYEQFF.

The chain couples TRBV5-1 to TRBJ2-1, with TRBD1 matching 9 bases. Germline V gives CDR1 SGHRS, CDR2 YFSETQ. V dropped 3 bases and J dropped 4; count of bases not matched to a gene: 5. CDR3 length: 15 amino acids. CDR3 DNA: TGCGCCAGCAGCTCTGGGACAGGGCTGTACAATGAGCAGTTCTTC. It yields the protein CASSSGTGLYNEQFF.

This clonotype came up many times. The rearrangement links TRBV7-2 to TRBJ1-2; TRBD1 is a possible D gene (6 bases). Germline V gene data show CDR1 as SGHTA and CDR2 as FQGNSA. The CDR3 runs to 15 residues. Trimming took 5 bases from V and 8 from J, leaving 21 bases between them. The CDR3 nucleotides are TGTGCCAGCAGCCCGGGGGGGGCCCGGCAGGGGGGCTACACCTTC. It is translated as CASSPGGARQGGYTF.

This clonotype was counted many times. Germline is not matched at one junction end, which may reflect a read error. The genes are TRBV5-1 and TRBJ1-5, with D maybe TRBD1 (5 bases). Germline CDR1 reads SGHRS; CDR2 reads YFSETQ. The CDR3 totals 13 residues. The CDR3 sequence is CASSRDGNQPQHF. DNA of the CDR3: TGTGCCAGCAGCCGGGACGGGAATCAGCCCCAGCATTTT.

This clonotype was detected many times. CDR3 sequence: CATRDTGRGGELFF. In DNA, the CDR3 is TGTGCCACTCGGGACACGGGACGGGGCGGGGAGCTGTTTTTT. The chain carries TRBV6-2 or TRBV6-3 and TRBJ2-2; D is possibly TRBD1 (6 bases). V shed 10 bases and J shed 7 bases, with 19 bases lying between them. This CDR3 is built from 14 residues. The germline CDR1 and CDR2 sequences are MNHEY and SVGEGT.

The chain combines TRBV28 with TRBJ1-5, with 7 bases lining up with TRBD1. There are 15 residues in the CDR3. Germline values: CDR1 MDHEN, CDR2 SYDVKM. The J segment lost 2 bases and the V segment lost 6 bases, leaving 7 bases of the junction unmatched. DNA of the CDR3: TGTGCCAGCAGAGTAGACAGGGTGGGCAATCAGCCCCAGCATTTT. Residues: CASRVDRVGNQPQHF.

As concerns this clonotype: A far larger clone is a single base away, which makes a read error likely. The chain couples TRBV7-2 to TRBJ1-5; D is possibly TRBD1 (5 bases). The germline V and J ends were trimmed by 5 bases and 7 bases, with 18 bases remaining between them. The CDR3 runs 15 residues. CDR1 is SGHTA and CDR2 is FQGNSA in the germline V gene. CDR3 nucleotide sequence: TGTGCCAGCAGCCCCTTAGCGAGGGGTAGACAGCCCCAGCATTTT. It is translated as CASSPLARGRQPQHF.

This clonotype rates as medium-sized. The chain has TRBV24-1 and TRBJ2-1; 7 bases align to TRBD2. The CDR3 is made up of 15 amino acids. V lost 8 bases and J lost 4; bases outside the gene matches: 10. Germline loops: CDR1 KGHDR, CDR2 SFDVKD. As DNA, the CDR3 is TGTGCCACCAAGGCCGGCGGGAGCGCGTACAATGAGCAGTTCTTC. This encodes CATKAGGSAYNEQFF.

The gene calls are TRBV7-2 and TRBJ2-5, with D maybe TRBD1 (6 bases). Deletions cut 5 bases from V and 5 bases from J, with 15 bases between. The length of the CDR3 is 14 residues. Looked up from germline, CDR1 is SGHTA and CDR2 is FQGNSA. The CDR3 loop is CASSQDWGQETQYF. The CDR3 DNA reads as TGTGCCAGCAGCCAGGACTGGGGGCAGGAGACCCAGTACTTC.

The chain uses TRBV28 and TRBJ2-1; 9 nucleotides line up with TRBD1. The CDR3 is 16 residues long. V was clipped by 4 bases and J by 5 bases; unmatched bases: 9. Per germline, CDR1 MDHEN and CDR2 SYDVKM. This chain's CDR3 is CASSSPHRGPDNEQFF. The DNA of the CDR3 is TGTGCCAGCAGTTCCCCGCACAGGGGGCCCGACAATGAGCAGTTCTTC.

This clonotype was counted at least ten times. The rearrangement links TRBV29-1 to TRBJ2-1; D possibly matches TRBD1 or TRBD2 (6 bases each). Per the germline V gene, CDR1 is SQVTM and CDR2 is ANQGSEA. The CDR3 has 17 amino acids. Trimming removed 6 bases at V and 0 bases at J, with 21 bases between. In DNA form, the CDR3 reads TGCAGCGTGGGACCGGCCACGGGGGCTAGCTCCTACAATGAGCAGTTCTTC. Its translation: CSVGPATGASSYNEQFF.

The table lists this clonotype with many counts. V and J are TRBV27 and TRBJ2-3, with 11 bases matching TRBD1. The CDR3 length is 17 residues. With V trimmed by 4 bases and J by 2 bases, 8 bases remained unmatched. The V gene's germline CDR1 is MNHEY and CDR2 SMNVEV (reference sequence). The CDR3 DNA sequence: TGTGCCAGCAGTTCATACGGGACAGGGGGTTTCACAGATACGCAGTATTTT. Translating it yields CASSSYGTGGFTDTQYF.

The CDR3 nucleotides are TGTGCCAGCTCACCACCGGTTAATATCAGGGGAGGGACCTACAATGAGCAGTTCTTC. Its translation is CASSPPVNIRGGTYNEQFF. The chain couples TRBV18 to TRBJ2-1; weak D call: TRBD2 (7 bases). The CDR3 loop spans 19 amino acids. The germline V gene encodes CDR1 KGHSH and CDR2 LQKENI. Trimming stripped 0 bases from V and 2 bases from J, with 20 bases between.

This clonotype was counted only a few times. The genes are TRBV24-1 and TRBJ2-5; D is unclear. Trimming took 1 base from V and 4 from J, leaving 6 bases between them. CDR3 length: 13 residues. Germline CDR1 reads KGHDR; CDR2 reads SFDVKD. CDR3 loop: CATSDFIGETQYF. CDR3 nucleotide sequence: TGTGCCACCAGTGATTTCATAGGAGAGACCCAGTACTTC.

On this clonotype: A single base is all that separates this from a far larger clone, so a read error is likely. This chain connects TRBV4-1 to TRBJ1-6, with a possible D match to TRBD1 (6 bases). Germline V CDR1 and CDR2: MGHRA, YSYEKL. The CDR3 is made up of 17 amino acids. The CDR3 sequence is CTSSHVGGQQANSPLHF. The CDR3, as DNA: TGCACCAGCAGCCACGTAGGGGGACAACAGGCTAATTCACCCCTCCACTTT.

Concerning this clonotype itself: A far larger clone is a single base away, which makes a read error likely. The chain is built from TRBV10-3 and TRBJ2-7, with D perhaps TRBD1 (6 bases). V lost 11 bases and J 7 bases, leaving 15 bases between the germline ends. The germline CDR1 and CDR2 sequences are ENHRY and SYGVKD. The CDR3 totals 11 residues. The CDR3 sequence is CACRGNDEQYF. The DNA of the CDR3 is TGTGCCTGCAGGGGTAATGATGAGCAGTACTTC.

This clonotype showed up many times. The rearrangement uses TRBV9 and TRBJ2-7; perhaps TRBD2 as D (7 bases). Per the germline V gene, CDR1 is SGDLS and CDR2 is YYNGEE. There are 17 residues in the CDR3. Trimming left V 4 bases short and J 0 bases short, with 20 bases between. As DNA, the CDR3 is TGTGCCAGCAGCCCCCAGTCGGGGGGCATGAACTCCTACGAGCAGTACTTC. Protein: CASSPQSGGMNSYEQYF.

This clonotype has a count of ten or more. One junction end disagrees with the germline gene, perhaps due to a read error. The chain links TRBV19 to TRBJ2-5; D gene unclear. The CDR3 has 16 amino acids. Germline CDR1 LNHDA, CDR2 SQIVND (reference sequence). CDR3 nucleotide sequence: TGTGCGAGTACCTCATCAGTACTTTTCCCCCCAGAGACCCAGTACTTC. This gives the protein CASTSSVLFPPETQYF.

This clonotype was observed at least ten times. This chain uses TRBV12-3 or TRBV12-4 with TRBJ1-5; no clear D gene. Deletions cut 10 bases from V and 2 bases from J, with 9 bases between. The CDR3 loop spans 12 amino acids. This CDR3 reads CATRRGNQPQHF. In DNA form, the CDR3 reads TGTGCCACCAGAAGGGGCAATCAGCCCCAGCATTTT.

This clonotype was observed at least ten times. CDR3 sequence (DNA): TGTGCCAGTAGTATGAGGGGACTAGCGGGATCAGAGACCCAGTACTTC. Translation gives CASSMRGLAGSETQYF. J is TRBJ2-5 and V is TRBV19; 13 positions match TRBD2. V gave up 3 bases and J gave up 4 bases; unmatched junction bases: 5. This CDR3 has 16 amino acids. Germline V gene sequence: CDR1 LNHDA, CDR2 SQIVND (reference sequence).

This clonotype was counted ten times or more. The chain joins TRBV11-2 to TRBJ2-7; 14 bases align to TRBD2. J was trimmed by 6 bases and V by 5 bases; bases with no gene match: 3. The CDR3 consists of 14 residues. Germline assignment: CDR1 SGHAT and CDR2 FQNNGV. CDR3 nucleotide sequence: TGTGCCAGCAGCCGTGGACTAGCGGGAGGCGAGCAGTACTTC. It is translated as CASSRGLAGGEQYF.